This TCR beta chain was observed in a study of immune heterogeneity within non-small cell lung tumors. Study-wide background: In total, the tumors were 4 squamous cell carcinomas, around ten non-squamous carcinomas and 1 not otherwise specified. Study conclusions and caveats: Tumor sites in a patient shared identical dominant CDR3 beta clonotypes and also carried site-unique high-frequency clones.

Relative to its sample, this clonotype is medium-sized (0.01 to 0.1%). Its antigen is not identified. TCR beta CDR3 regions came from multiplex PCR with 32 forward V and 13 reverse J primers. TCRdb recomputed calls from the multiplex PCR reads with MiXCR, one row per CDR3 protein. The sample lists some 10,000 distinct CDR3 sequences; 17% were seen once. As template, the study used bulk tumor genomic DNA at around 590 ng per sample. Widely spaced biopsies, several per primary tumor, were obtained at surgery. Newly diagnosed with untreated non-small cell lung cancer, the patients underwent curative surgery. Those donating were patients (newly diagnosed with non-small cell lung cancer) who were having surgery with curative intent. This sequence originates from a man aged 35-49 years with non-small cell lung cancer. Sequences were obtained from lung tumor tissue.

CDR3 bases: TGTGCCAGCAGCTTAGAGTCAGGGGCCAACACTGAAGCTTTCTTT. Translated: CASSLESGANTEAFF. The V call is TRBV11-2, the J call TRBJ1-1, with TRBD1 as a possible D gene (6 bases). Germline CDR1 is SGHAT and CDR2 is FQNNGV. The CDR3 contains 15 residues. V lost 0 bases, J lost 2 bases, and 10 bases lay in between.